This is a list of T cell receptor beta chains from one sample in a study of T cell clonotyping in hematopoietic cell transplantation. This table comes from immunoSEQ multiplex PCR, and its TCRdb copy is limited to in-frame clones, with some not included. The sample contains over 9,500 clones, approximately 90% of which appear only once. Specimen: peripheral blood mononuclear cells. Every receptor here comes from a woman between 45 and 60 years old in good health. Some clones in this sample may be carry-over from other donors' samples. Each CDR3 is given with its conserved first and last residue. A D gene is named only where the DNA matches it firmly. Expanded clones are given a class, and other clones once, few, many or no size at all.

cdr3_aa,cdr3_nt,clone_size,v_call,d_call,j_call
CASSFGEGGYGYTF,TGTGCCAGCAGCTTTGGCGAGGGGGGCTATGGCTACACCTTC,-,TRBV11-1,-,TRBJ1-2
CASSPRTSGGEADTQYF,TGTGCCAGCAGCCCGCGGACTAGCGGGGGGGAAGCAGATACGCAGTATTTT,-,TRBV4-2,TRBD2,TRBJ2-3
CAWIRDGNTEAFF,TGTGCCTGGATTAGGGACGGGAACACTGAAGCTTTCTTT,-,TRBV30,-,TRBJ1-1
CASSITSFNYGYTF,TGTGCCAGCAGTATCACAAGTTTCAACTATGGCTACACCTTC,-,TRBV2,-,TRBJ1-2
CASSPNRDGGLGGYTF,TGTGCCAGCAGTCCCAACCGGGACGGAGGGTTGGGTGGCTACACCTTC,-,TRBV27,-,TRBJ1-2
CASSIRGTAKETQYF,TGTGCCAGTAGTATAAGAGGGACAGCTAAAGAGACCCAGTACTTC,-,TRBV19,TRBD1,TRBJ2-5
CASSLEGQSQFF,TGTGCCAGCAGCTTAGAAGGACAGAGTCAGTTCTTC,-,TRBV11-3,-,TRBJ2-1
CASSVTSGAETQYF,TGTGCCAGTAGTGTTACTAGCGGGGCTGAGACCCAGTACTTC,-,TRBV19,TRBD2,TRBJ2-5
CASSLRQDAAGEAFF,TGCGCCAGCAGCTTAAGACAGGATGCTGCCGGCGAAGCTTTCTTT,-,TRBV5-1,-,TRBJ1-1
CASSVGGGPSAQYF,TGTGCCAGCAGCGTAGGCGGGGGGCCATCCGCGCAGTACTTC,-,TRBV9,TRBD2,TRBJ2-7
CASSVRQGSSTDTQYF,TGTGCCAGCAGCGTCCGACAGGGTTCGAGCACAGATACGCAGTATTTT,-,TRBV11-2,TRBD1,TRBJ2-3
CASSLPLGRHTGELFF,TGTGCCAGCAGCTTACCCCTAGGGCGTCATACCGGGGAGCTGTTTTTT,-,TRBV5-4,-,TRBJ2-2
CASTPWGGSRHGQPQHF,TGTGCCAGTACCCCCTGGGGAGGTTCACGCCATGGTCAGCCCCAGCATTTT,-,TRBV19,-,TRBJ1-5
CASSAQEAIGGTEAFF,TGTGCCAGCAGCGCACAGGAGGCGATTGGGGGCACTGAAGCTTTCTTT,-,TRBV9,-,TRBJ1-1
CASSLDPSFMSIQYF,TGTGCCAGCAGCTTAGACCCTTCCTTTATGTCTATTCAGTACTTC,-,TRBV11-2,-,TRBJ2-4
CASSSGGYGYTF,TGCGCCAGCAGCTCAGGGGGCTATGGCTACACCTTC,once,TRBV5-1,TRBD1,TRBJ1-2
CASSSTTGLSYNEQFF,TGTGCCAGCAGCTCCACGACAGGTCTATCCTACAATGAGCAGTTCTTC,once,TRBV5-8,-,TRBJ2-1
CASSWEGNQPQHF,TGTGCCAGCTCATGGGAGGGCAATCAGCCCCAGCATTTT,-,TRBV27,-,TRBJ1-5
CASSLGHHQLKETQYF,TGCGCCAGCAGCTTGGGACATCATCAGTTAAAAGAGACCCAGTACTTC,-,TRBV5-1,-,TRBJ2-5
CAEGRAFGNEQFF,TGCGCAGAGGGCAGGGCGTTTGGGAATGAGCAGTTCTTC,-,TRBV29-1,-,TRBJ2-1
CATAWGVPYEQYF,TGTGCCACAGCGTGGGGGGTCCCCTACGAGCAGTACTTC,-,TRBV28,-,TRBJ2-7
CASTLSALRWNTEAFF,TGTGCCAGCACCCTTAGTGCGTTGCGGTGGAACACTGAAGCTTTCTTT,-,TRBV5-6,-,TRBJ1-1
CASSGFRTDYNEQFF,TGTGCCAGCAGCGGCTTCAGGACAGATTACAATGAGCAGTTCTTC,-,TRBV7-9,-,TRBJ2-1
CASSPRTGKGLYEQYF,TGTGCCAGCAGTCCCCGGACAGGGAAGGGGTTGTACGAGCAGTACTTC,-,TRBV28,TRBD1,TRBJ2-7
CASGRQNTEAFF,TGTGCCAGCGGCCGACAGAACACTGAAGCTTTCTTT,-,TRBV27,-,TRBJ1-1
CASSWGWTNTGELFF,TGTGCCAGCAGTTGGGGGTGGACGAACACCGGGGAGCTGTTTTTT,-,TRBV11-2,-,TRBJ2-2
CASSYGDRSYTF,TGTGCCAGCAGTTACGGAGACAGGAGCTACACCTTC,-,TRBV6-6,-,TRBJ1-2
CASSQDVTRNQPQHF,TGTGCCAGCAGCCAAGATGTCACCCGCAATCAGCCCCAGCATTTT,-,TRBV4-2,-,TRBJ1-5
CASSLEPAVAGETQYF,TGTGCCAGCAGCTTAGAACCGGCCGTGGCCGGGGAGACCCAGTACTTC,-,TRBV11-2,-,TRBJ2-5
CASSPDQWRTAAF,TGCGCCAGCAGCCCCGATCAATGGAGGACGGCTGCCTTC,-,TRBV4-1,-,TRBJ2-7
CASSQGAGRTTETQYF,TGTGCCAGCAGCCAAGGTGCAGGAAGAACTACGGAGACCCAGTACTTC,-,TRBV4-2,-,TRBJ2-5
CASSQENSGAPTDTQYF,TGCGCCAGCAGCCAAGAAAATAGCGGGGCCCCGACAGATACGCAGTATTTT,-,TRBV4-1,TRBD2,TRBJ2-3
CASSKTGNSYEQYF,TGTGCCAGCAGCAAAACAGGGAACTCCTACGAGCAGTACTTC,-,TRBV9,-,TRBJ2-7
CASSSQGGTEAFF,TGTGCCAGCAGCTCCCAAGGGGGCACTGAAGCTTTCTTT,-,TRBV11-2,-,TRBJ1-1
CVAIRPGLAGENQETQYF,TGTGTCGCGATACGACCGGGACTAGCGGGGGAGAACCAAGAGACCCAGTACTTC,-,TRBV19,TRBD2,TRBJ2-5
CASSQEREQYF,TGTGCCAGCAGCCAAGAAAGGGAGCAGTACTTC,-,TRBV4-2,-,TRBJ2-7
CASSFETGGTDTQYF,TGCGCCAGCAGCTTTGAGACAGGAGGCACAGATACGCAGTATTTT,-,TRBV5-1,-,TRBJ2-3
CASSLDGGTNTGELFF,TGCGCCAGCAGCTTGGATGGGGGGACTAACACCGGGGAGCTGTTTTTT,-,TRBV5-1,-,TRBJ2-2
CASGFGGSYNEQFF,TGTGCCAGCGGATTCGGGGGGTCCTACAATGAGCAGTTCTTC,-,TRBV6-4,TRBD2,TRBJ2-1
CAWSLGQNNQPQHF,TGTGCCTGGAGTCTAGGACAGAATAATCAGCCCCAGCATTTT,-,TRBV30,-,TRBJ1-5
CASSVRDGGNYGYTF,TGTGCCAGCAGCGTCCGGGACGGAGGTAACTATGGCTACACCTTC,-,TRBV7-9,-,TRBJ1-2
CASSLALAGGETQYF,TGCGCCAGCAGCTTGGCCCTGGCAGGTGGGGAGACCCAGTACTTC,-,TRBV5-1,-,TRBJ2-5
CASSFKQGGEQYF,TGTGCCAGCAGCTTTAAACAGGGTGGCGAGCAGTACTTC,-,TRBV14,-,TRBJ2-7
CASSLAGSYGYTF,TGTGCCAGCAGTTTAGCAGGGTCCTATGGCTACACCTTC,-,TRBV27,-,TRBJ1-2
CASSTVSATNEKLFF,TGCGCCAGCAGTACCGTATCCGCAACTAATGAAAAACTGTTTTTT,-,TRBV4-1,-,TRBJ1-4
CASSVAGTGDSEAFF,TGTGCCAGCAGCGTAGCCGGGACAGGGGATTCCGAAGCTTTCTTT,-,TRBV5-6,TRBD1,TRBJ1-1
CASSVAPGGSLETQYF,TGTGCCAGCAGCGTAGCCCCCGGGGGGTCCTTGGAGACCCAGTACTTC,-,TRBV9,TRBD2,TRBJ2-5
CASSIGSFYGYTF,TGTGCCAGTAGTATCGGCAGTTTCTATGGCTACACCTTC,-,TRBV19,-,TRBJ1-2
CASSLAVGQGIIQDSPLHF,TGTGCCAGCAGCTTAGCGGTCGGGCAGGGGATAATCCAAGATTCACCCCTCCACTTT,-,TRBV7-2,-,TRBJ1-6
CASRGTGRTEAFF,TGTGCCAGCAGGGGGACAGGGAGGACTGAAGCTTTCTTT,-,TRBV6-6,TRBD1,TRBJ1-1